The rows below give T cell receptor beta chains drawn from one sample of a study of T cell changes during pregnancy in multiple sclerosis. Libraries were prepared by immunoSEQ multiplex PCR; TCRdb keeps only in-frame clonotypes and omits some of them. The profile covers tens of thousands of clones, with around 93% appearing a single time and 1.5% to 2% taken by the ten largest. The sample was peripheral blood, taken in the first trimester of pregnancy. The receptors stem from a female donor in good health, enrolled as a control in a pregnancy study. Each CDR3 is given with its conserved first and last residue. A D gene is named only where the DNA matches it firmly.

v_gene	d_gene	j_gene	CDR3aa
TRBV19	.	TRBJ1-4	CASRRGTTNEKLFF
TRBV5-1	.	TRBJ2-7	CASSQGGPLSYEQYF
TRBV7-8	TRBD1	TRBJ1-2	CASSRDRGYGYTF
TRBV6-4	.	TRBJ1-5	CASSEGARQPQHF
TRBV10-3	TRBD1	TRBJ1-2	CAIRRDRGYTF
TRBV2	TRBD1	TRBJ1-2	CASRDREVDGYTF
TRBV4-2	TRBD1	TRBJ1-1	CASSQWTGFVTEAFF
TRBV7-8	TRBD1	TRBJ1-5	CASSSHGQENQPQHF
TRBV28	.	TRBJ1-4	CASSLGGPVEKLFF
TRBV27	.	TRBJ1-6	CASSLAGSYNSPLHF
TRBV6-1	.	TRBJ1-2	CASSESPQGLNYGYTF
TRBV6-1	.	TRBJ2-1	CASSEAGLYNEQFF
TRBV14	.	TRBJ1-2	CASSQESWFGYTF
TRBV5-8	TRBD1	TRBJ2-1	CASSPPGQGFIHFF
TRBV5-1	.	TRBJ1-1	CASSLSADSTEAFF
TRBV27	.	TRBJ2-2	CASSLTRAGELFF
TRBV5-1	.	TRBJ2-7	CASSPGAGSYEQYF
TRBV28	.	TRBJ1-1	CASRPHRNTEAFF
TRBV15	TRBD2	TRBJ2-1	CATSRNSGGGYNEQFF
TRBV4-1	.	TRBJ2-7	CASSQEESGINSYEQYF
TRBV5-5	.	TRBJ1-1	CASSLGRGTEAFF
TRBV19	.	TRBJ2-2	CASKSSPNTGELFF
TRBV19	.	TRBJ1-2	CASSLIQGLSSNYGYTF
TRBV9	.	TRBJ2-5	CASSVKVDSLQETQYF
TRBV10-3	TRBD1	TRBJ1-6	CAISAQGENNSPLHF
TRBV7-2	TRBD2	TRBJ2-7	CASSLGLAGAEQYF
TRBV11-1	.	TRBJ2-1	CASSLQGGEQFF
TRBV7-3	TRBD2	TRBJ2-7	CASSLQAGSEQYF
TRBV27	.	TRBJ2-7	CASSLAGSFDEQYF